The rows below give T cell receptor beta chains drawn from one sample of a study of shared clonotypes between healthy human individuals. Profiled with immunoSEQ multiplex PCR; TCRdb holds only in-frame clones, not every one. The sample consists of roughly 2.1 million clones, under 95% of them appearing once. The sequenced sample consisted of naive CD8+ T cells from PBMCs. The receptors derive from a man aged 18 to 30 in good health. Some clones in this sample may be carry-over from other donors' samples. The CDR3 runs from the conserved cysteine through the conserved F or W. The D gene is left open where the match is weak. A clone size is listed for some rows: how often the clone was seen (once, few, many), or a class if it is expanded.

V gene	clone size	D gene	J gene	CDR3 protein	CDR3 DNA
TRBV2	once	.	TRBJ2-1	CASIKSGEGSYNEQFF	TGTGCCAGCATAAAATCGGGAGAGGGCTCCTACAATGAGCAGTTCTTC
TRBV27	.	.	TRBJ2-2	CASTPDRNTGELFF	TGTGCCAGCACCCCGGACAGGAACACCGGGGAGCTGTTTTTT
TRBV5-1	.	TRBD1	TRBJ1-4	CASLTWDRGLPNEKLFF	TGCGCCAGCCTAACCTGGGACAGGGGGTTGCCTAATGAAAAACTGTTTTTT
TRBV6-1	.	.	TRBJ1-1	CASSEVPFGGGWEAFF	TGTGCCAGCAGTGAAGTCCCGTTTGGGGGCGGATGGGAAGCTTTCTTT
TRBV6-5	.	.	TRBJ1-2	CASSLQVGYGYTF	TGTGCCAGCAGTTTGCAGGTGGGCTATGGCTACACCTTC
TRBV2	.	.	TRBJ1-2	CASSESRDGYGYTF	TGTGCCAGCAGTGAGTCCCGGGACGGCTATGGCTACACCTTC
TRBV6-1	.	.	TRBJ2-7	CASSELGPGAEQYF	TGTGCCAGCAGTGAACTAGGACCCGGCGCCGAGCAGTACTTC
TRBV5-1	.	TRBD1	TRBJ2-1	CASQDRGSYNEQFF	TGCGCCAGTCAAGACAGGGGCTCCTACAATGAGCAGTTCTTC
TRBV15	.	.	TRBJ2-5	CATSRGGSTIETQYF	TGTGCCACCAGCAGAGGGGGCTCGACCATCGAGACCCAGTACTTC
TRBV5-4	.	.	TRBJ2-2	CASSFERLGELFF	TGTGCCAGCAGCTTCGAGAGGCTGGGGGAGCTGTTTTTT
TRBV19	once	TRBD1	TRBJ1-5	CASSTDRESNQPQHF	TGTGCCAGTAGTACCGACAGGGAAAGCAATCAGCCCCAGCATTTT
TRBV10-3	.	TRBD1	TRBJ2-3	CAISATGGAYTQYF	TGTGCCATCAGTGCGACAGGGGGCGCGTATACGCAGTATTTT
TRBV11-2	.	TRBD1	TRBJ1-2	CAIRDRGDYGYTF	TGTGCCATCCGGGACAGAGGGGACTATGGCTACACCTTC
TRBV4-2	.	.	TRBJ2-7	CASSQRPATTGYEQYF	TGTGCCAGCAGCCAAAGACCCGCGACGACCGGCTACGAGCAGTACTTC
TRBV6-5	once	.	TRBJ1-1	CASSPRHTNTEAFF	TGTGCCAGCAGCCCTCGACACACTAACACTGAAGCTTTCTTT
TRBV7-8	.	.	TRBJ2-1	CASSRGRSYNEQFF	TGTGCCAGCAGCAGGGGAAGATCCTACAATGAGCAGTTCTTC
TRBV7-9	few	.	TRBJ1-2	CASSLPLGQLYGYTF	TGTGCCAGCAGCTTACCCCTAGGACAGCTCTATGGCTACACCTTC
TRBV4-2	once	TRBD2	TRBJ2-2	CASSQAGVNTGELFF	TGTGCCAGCAGCCAGGCGGGAGTGAACACCGGGGAGCTGTTTTTT
TRBV2	.	TRBD2	TRBJ2-3	CASSTGTSISTDTQYF	TGTGCCAGCAGCACCGGGACTAGCATCTCCACAGATACGCAGTATTTT
TRBV11-2	.	.	TRBJ1-5	CASSPPGPSNQPQHF	TGTGCCAGCAGCCCTCCGGGACCGAGCAATCAGCCCCAGCATTTT
TRBV9	.	.	TRBJ1-2	CASSVSPANYGYTF	TGTGCCAGCAGCGTCTCGCCAGCAAACTATGGCTACACCTTC
TRBV6-6	.	.	TRBJ1-2	CASSYPGPGDYGYTF	TGTGCCAGCAGTTATCCTGGGCCGGGGGACTATGGCTACACCTTC
TRBV9	.	.	TRBJ2-1	CASSPRVPYNEQFF	TGTGCCAGCAGCCCAAGGGTCCCCTACAATGAGCAGTTCTTC
TRBV15	.	.	TRBJ2-7	CATSSGGGQSYYEQYF	TGTGCCACCAGCAGTGGGGGGGGACAGAGTTATTACGAGCAGTACTTC
TRBV7-9	.	.	TRBJ2-7	CASSSRTIYEQYF	TGTGCCAGCAGCTCTCGGACCATCTACGAGCAGTACTTC
TRBV27	.	TRBD1	TRBJ1-1	CASSYGPGQGPTEAFF	TGTGCCAGCAGTTATGGCCCGGGACAGGGACCCACTGAAGCTTTCTTT
TRBV4-2	once	TRBD1	TRBJ2-6	CASSTLHPGDRELGANVLTF	TGTGCCAGCAGCACGCTCCACCCCGGGGACAGGGAACTCGGGGCCAACGTCCTGACTTTC
TRBV29-1	.	.	TRBJ2-4	CSVAAGAKNIQYF	TGCAGCGTTGCGGCGGGGGCCAAAAACATTCAGTACTTC
TRBV2	.	.	TRBJ1-5	CASSEDWYSNQPQHF	TGTGCCAGCAGTGAAGATTGGTATAGCAATCAGCCCCAGCATTTT
TRBV13	few	TRBD1	TRBJ2-7	CASSSRMGQGAYEQYF	TGTGCCAGCAGCAGCCGAATGGGACAGGGGGCCTACGAGCAGTACTTC
TRBV27	.	.	TRBJ2-1	CASSSTTMTNEQFF	TGTGCCAGCAGTTCCACGACTATGACCAATGAGCAGTTCTTC
TRBV28	once	TRBD2	TRBJ2-7	CASSLPGREAREQYF	TGTGCCAGCAGTTTACCGGGGAGGGAGGCAAGGGAGCAGTACTTC
TRBV27	.	.	TRBJ1-5	CASSLSGGDSNQPQHF	TGTGCCAGCAGTTTAAGCGGGGGGGATAGCAATCAGCCCCAGCATTTT